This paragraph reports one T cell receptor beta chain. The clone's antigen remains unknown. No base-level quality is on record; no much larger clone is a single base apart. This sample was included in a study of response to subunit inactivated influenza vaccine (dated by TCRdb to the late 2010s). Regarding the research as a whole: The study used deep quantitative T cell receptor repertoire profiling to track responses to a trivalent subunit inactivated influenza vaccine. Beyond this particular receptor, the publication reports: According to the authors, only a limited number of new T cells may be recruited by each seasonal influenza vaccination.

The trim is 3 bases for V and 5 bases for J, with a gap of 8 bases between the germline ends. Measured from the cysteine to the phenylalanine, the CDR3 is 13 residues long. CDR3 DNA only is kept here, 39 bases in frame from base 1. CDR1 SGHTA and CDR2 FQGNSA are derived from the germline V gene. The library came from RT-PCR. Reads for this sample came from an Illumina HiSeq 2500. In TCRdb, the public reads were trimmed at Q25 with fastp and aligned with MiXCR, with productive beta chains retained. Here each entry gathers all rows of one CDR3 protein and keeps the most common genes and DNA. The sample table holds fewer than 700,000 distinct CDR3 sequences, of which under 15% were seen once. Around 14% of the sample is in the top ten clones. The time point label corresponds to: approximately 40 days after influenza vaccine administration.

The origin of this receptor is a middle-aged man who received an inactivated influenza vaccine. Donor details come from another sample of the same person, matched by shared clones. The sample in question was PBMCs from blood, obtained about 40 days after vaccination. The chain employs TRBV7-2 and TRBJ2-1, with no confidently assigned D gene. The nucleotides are TGTGCCAGCAGCTTCTCGGGCAACAATGAGCAGTTCTTC. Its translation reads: CASSFSGNNEQFF.